This T cell receptor (beta chain) was profiled in a study of cytomegalovirus exposure and HLA in healthy donors. The PCR had 60 Vbeta and 13 Jbeta primers. Clones were sequenced by immunoSEQ multiplex PCR, and TCRdb holds only the in-frame ones, with some missing. The repertoire has under 200,000 clones, roughly 13% of them found once; the top ten carry over 6.5%. Donors counted as nominally healthy when sampled, yet unrecorded immune exposures were likely. This clonotype was obtained from a man aged 50-60 years in good health and CMV-seropositive. Sample: PBMCs.

The CDR3 nucleotides read TGTGCCAGCAGGGGACAGGGCCCCGAGCAGTACGTC. Its protein product is CASRGQGPEQYV. J is TRBJ2-7 and V is TRBV6-1; 9 positions agree with TRBD1. The CDR3 spans 12 residues. V shed 6 bases, J shed 6 bases, and the junction held 3 bases outside the gene matches. The germline V gene has CDR1 MNHNS and CDR2 SASEGT.